Listed below are T cell receptor beta chains from one sample, sequenced in a study of T-cell reconstitution after alpha-beta-depleted transplantation in children. TCRdb fed the PCR reads into MiXCR, producing one record per CDR3 protein. The sample consists of some 8,000 distinct CDR3 sequences, approximately 29% of them appearing once. The sample here was peripheral blood, taken 60 days after TCRalphabeta/CD19-depleted stem cell transplant. These receptors were taken from a boy less than two years old who had a stem cell transplant for SCID, so the T cells may come from the graft donor. Both conserved end residues are part of each CDR3. A clone size is listed for some rows: how often the clone was seen (once, few, many), or a class if it is expanded.

TRBV6-4	many	TRBJ1-4	CASSDGDSDNEKLFF
TRBV6-2/TRBV6-3	medium-sized	TRBJ1-5	CASSYFEGRVVQPQHF
TRBV7-9	medium-sized	TRBJ2-1	CASRGVAVTYNEQFF
TRBV20-1	medium-sized	TRBJ1-5	CSARFCRSCNQPQHF
TRBV15	medium-sized	TRBJ1-4	CATSREVGKLFF
TRBV6-5	many	TRBJ1-4	CASSYAGTGNEKLFF
TRBV7-9	.	TRBJ2-7	CAIAQGTSSYEQYF
TRBV20-1	once	TRBJ2-5	CSARKLAGEGQETQYF
TRBV18	medium-sized	TRBJ2-7	CASSTNSPYEQYF
TRBV5-1	.	TRBJ2-1	CASSPYYNEQFF
TRBV10-3	.	TRBJ2-4	CAISPSILAGGTKNIQYF
TRBV6-8	.	TRBJ2-1	CASSYVGGPYNEQFF
TRBV10-1	many	TRBJ1-5	CASSAGRPNPFYQPQHF
TRBV20-1	many	TRBJ1-2	CSARTGPDYGYTF
TRBV12-3/TRBV12-4	many	TRBJ1-1	CATSNPPDTHSYTEAFF
TRBV12-5	medium-sized	TRBJ2-1	CASGLEWRTGWNEQFF
TRBV5-6	.	TRBJ2-2	CAISPGRAGNTGELFF
TRBV28	.	TRBJ2-7	CASSFEGTGVHEQYF
TRBV25-1	medium-sized	TRBJ2-1	CASSGPRGGENNEQFF
TRBV18	many	TRBJ1-2	CASSPTARDRTNYGYTF
TRBV20-1	many	TRBJ1-1	CSASRGWMRMNTEAFF
TRBV4-1	.	TRBJ2-4	CASSQPIGARAPLAKNIQYF
TRBV10-3	.	TRBJ2-7	CAISEPTGGASEQYF
TRBV7-2	.	TRBJ2-1	CASSLREGFLTYNEQFF
TRBV7-5	.	TRBJ2-7	CISVPEAQPDRGTYEQYF
TRBV19	medium-sized	TRBJ1-6	CASSATMGSYNSPLHF
TRBV5-1	many	TRBJ1-1	CARIGARGTEAFF
TRBV3-1	.	TRBJ2-1	CASSKQGQRESYNEQFF
TRBV20-1	many	TRBJ2-1	CSARGDRGFF
TRBV12-3/TRBV12-4	.	TRBJ2-5	CASSFWEQETQYF
TRBV27	many	TRBJ1-5	CASSRYRGGQPQHF
TRBV4-2	medium-sized	TRBJ1-5	CASSQETGNQPQHF
TRBV10-1	.	TRBJ2-4	CASRTFQYF
TRBV5-1	.	TRBJ2-3	CASSSPLAGVSDTQYF
TRBV7-9	many	TRBJ1-5	CASSTGTGNQPQHF
TRBV10-2	once	TRBJ2-1	CASALGSFYNEQFF
TRBV5-4	.	TRBJ2-2	CASSFRLPCGELFF
TRBV24-1	few	TRBJ2-3	CATSALGLAGSTDTQYF
TRBV3-1	medium-sized	TRBJ2-7	CASSQGTESYEQYF
TRBV3-1	many	TRBJ1-3	CASSRADPSSGNTIYF
TRBV18	many	TRBJ1-4	CASSPSVLSINEKLFF
TRBV12-3/TRBV12-4	.	TRBJ1-5	CASSPGRVQGQPQHF
TRBV5-1	medium-sized	TRBJ1-3	CASSSTGDSGNTIYF